This record concerns one TCR beta chain sequence. This record comes from a study of control samples from healthy donors and cancer patients. The protocol was immunoSEQ multiplex PCR, while the TCRdb copy is restricted to in-frame clones and leaves out a portion. Here the sample spans around 100,000 clones, roughly 90% being singletons. The CDR3 runs to 13 residues. Germline V lookup: CDR1 SGHRS, CDR2 YFSETQ. Deletions cut 0 bases from V and 8 bases from J, with 6 bases between. Sequenced input: blood. This sequence was found in a human donor in good health. The donor label of this sample is uncertain. The chain has TRBV5-1 and TRBJ1-6; no reliable D call. CDR3 bases: TGCGCCAGCAGCTTGGAGACGTATTCACCCCTCCACTTT. Its translation: CASSLETYSPLHF.